These T cell receptor beta chains were read from a single sample in a study of blood T cell repertoires in COVID-19. Generated by immunoSEQ multiplex PCR, the TCRdb table keeps only in-frame clones and is missing some. The sample records about 190,000 clones, under 90% being singletons. The sequenced material came from peripheral blood. Every receptor here comes from a man aged 40-49 years with acute or convalescent COVID-19. Each CDR3 is given with its conserved first and last residue. Fields, in order: J gene, clone size, D gene, V gene, CDR3 DNA, CDR3 protein. D genes are given only for firm matches. Clone size is given for some rows only: seen once, a few or many times, or a class if the clone is expanded.

TRBJ2-7,NA,TRBD1,TRBV3-1/TRBV3-2,TGTGCCAGCAGCCAAGGAATGGACAGGTGGTCCGAGCAGTACTTC,CASSQGMDRWSEQYF
TRBJ2-3,NA,TRBD1,TRBV7-9,TGTGCCAGCAGCTTAGCCACAGGGGGTGGTACGCAGTATTTT,CASSLATGGGTQYF
TRBJ1-6,NA,NA,TRBV5-1,TGCGCCAGCAGCCCACTAGGGTGGAACTTTAATTCACCCCTCCACTTT,CASSPLGWNFNSPLHF
TRBJ2-2,NA,TRBD1,TRBV7-8,TGTGCCAGCAGCTTTAGGACAGGGGTCAACACCGGGGAGCTGTTTTTT,CASSFRTGVNTGELFF
TRBJ2-7,NA,NA,TRBV5-1,TGCGCCAGCAGCTTATCAAACAGGGCATACGAGCAGTACTTC,CASSLSNRAYEQYF
TRBJ1-5,NA,TRBD1,TRBV18,TGTGCCAGCTCACCCGACAGGGGCGAATTTCAGCCCCAGCATTTT,CASSPDRGEFQPQHF
TRBJ2-7,NA,TRBD1,TRBV12-5,TGTGCTAGTGGTTTGTCGACAGGGACCTACGAGCAGTACTTC,CASGLSTGTYEQYF
TRBJ2-7,once,NA,TRBV7-2,TGTGCCAGCAGCGCCCCGAGCTCCTACGAGCAGTACTTC,CASSAPSSYEQYF
TRBJ2-4,NA,NA,TRBV30,TGTGCCTGGAGTTCCCCGTGGCCCGGGAACATTCAGTACTTC,CAWSSPWPGNIQYF
TRBJ1-2,once,NA,TRBV9,TGTGCCAGCAGCGTAGCGGCTAACTATGGCTACACCTTC,CASSVAANYGYTF
TRBJ1-1,NA,NA,TRBV4-1,TGCGCCAGCAGCCTACCAAGAGGGAACACTGAAGCTTTCTTT,CASSLPRGNTEAFF
TRBJ1-1,NA,NA,TRBV21-1,TGTGCCAGCAGCAGGGGCGTTATAACTGAAGCTTTCTTT,CASSRGVITEAFF
TRBJ2-7,NA,NA,TRBV15,TGTGCCACCAGCAGAGATACAGACAGCCTCTACGAGCAGTACTTC,CATSRDTDSLYEQYF
TRBJ2-2,NA,NA,TRBV11-3,TGTGCCAGCAGCCCGACAGGGAACACCGGGGAGCTGTTTTTT,CASSPTGNTGELFF
TRBJ2-3,NA,TRBD2,TRBV5-1,TGCGCCAGCAGCGTTAGCGGGGCTAGCACAGATACGCAGTATTTT,CASSVSGASTDTQYF
TRBJ1-1,NA,TRBD1,TRBV19,TGTGCCAGTAGGGCCGGGACAGGGAGTAACACTGAAGCTTTCTTT,CASRAGTGSNTEAFF
TRBJ2-1,NA,TRBD1,TRBV5-5,TGTGCCAGCAGCTGGGCCACAGGGGGAAATGAGCAGTTCTTC,CASSWATGGNEQFF
TRBJ2-7,NA,NA,TRBV9,TGTGCCAGCAGCGTAGGTCCAGAGGGCTACGAGCAGTACTTC,CASSVGPEGYEQYF
TRBJ1-1,NA,NA,TRBV15,TGTGCCACCAGCAGAGGTAAAGGAGGGGACACTGAAGCTTTCTTT,CATSRGKGGDTEAFF
TRBJ2-2,NA,NA,TRBV27,TGTGCCAGCAGTTTAATGGCGGCTATTAACACCGGGGAGCTGTTTTTT,CASSLMAAINTGELFF
TRBJ2-5,NA,TRBD2,TRBV9,TGTGCCAGCAGCGTAGGGAATAGCGGGGGCGAGACCCAGTACTTC,CASSVGNSGGETQYF
TRBJ2-3,NA,NA,TRBV9,TGTGCCAGCAGCGTAGCAACAGATACGCAGTATTTT,CASSVATDTQYF
TRBJ2-1,NA,TRBD2,TRBV5-1,TGCGCCAGCAGCTTATGGCGGGGGGGAGGAAATGAGCAGTTCTTC,CASSLWRGGGNEQFF
TRBJ2-7,once,NA,TRBV5-8,TGTGCCAGCAGCTGGGGGGACCCGGGGGACGAGCAGTACTTC,CASSWGDPGDEQYF
TRBJ1-2,NA,TRBD1,TRBV9,TGTGCCAGCAGCTCATCCTGGACAGGGGGCAGTGGCTACACCTTC,CASSSSWTGGSGYTF
TRBJ2-1,NA,TRBD2,TRBV6-1,TGTGCCAGCAGTGGGACAGCGGGGGGCCTCCGGGATGAGCAGTTCTTC,CASSGTAGGLRDEQFF
TRBJ1-1,NA,TRBD1,TRBV5-1,TGCGCCAGCAGCTCGACAGGGGACACTGAAGCTTTCTTT,CASSSTGDTEAFF
TRBJ1-2,NA,NA,TRBV5-4,TGTGCCAGCAGCGAAATTAACCGGGACATCAGCGGCTACACCTTC,CASSEINRDISGYTF
TRBJ1-6,NA,TRBD1,TRBV7-2,TGTGCCAGCAGCCAACGGACAGGGACCGCCTATAATTCACCCCTCCACTTT,CASSQRTGTAYNSPLHF
TRBJ2-7,NA,NA,TRBV5-1,TGCGCCAGCAGCTTGGATGGAAGTGGAAACTTGCGGTGCGAGCAGTACTTC,CASSLDGSGNLRCEQYF
TRBJ1-6,NA,NA,TRBV28,TGTGCCAGCCACGGACTCGCGGGAGGTTCACCCCTCCACTTT,CASHGLAGGSPLHF
TRBJ2-5,NA,NA,TRBV9,TGTGCCAGCAGCGTTAGTGGTGAACTCCAAGAGACCCAGTACTTC,CASSVSGELQETQYF
TRBJ2-7,NA,NA,TRBV9,TGTGCCAGCAGCGCACAGGGTGCCTCCTACGAGCAGTACTTC,CASSAQGASYEQYF
TRBJ2-5,NA,TRBD1,TRBV19,TGTGCCAGTAGCGACAGGGGGCGAGGAGGGACCCAGTACTTC,CASSDRGRGGTQYF
TRBJ1-2,NA,NA,TRBV16,TGTGCCAGCAGCCAATCTCCGGTGGTTGGCTACACCTTC,CASSQSPVVGYTF
TRBJ1-1,NA,NA,TRBV7-8,TGTGCCAGCAGCTTAGCGCTTGGGCCCCGGACTGAAGCTTTCTTT,CASSLALGPRTEAFF
TRBJ1-2,NA,TRBD1,TRBV23-1,TGCGCCAGCAGTCAATACCGGACAGGGGCCTACACCTTC,CASSQYRTGAYTF
TRBJ2-3,NA,NA,TRBV7-2,TGTGCCAGCAGCTTAGTTAGTGGCACAGATACGCAGTATTTT,CASSLVSGTDTQYF
TRBJ1-3,few,NA,TRBV3-1/TRBV3-2,TGTGCCAGCAGCCTCCTTATCCCGGACAGCTTTTCCTCCCTCTCTGGAAACACCATATATTTT,CASSLLIPDSFSSLSGNTIYF
TRBJ2-7,NA,NA,TRBV10-3,TGTGCCATCAAAGCCAGCGGGCCGACCTACGAGCAGTACTTC,CAIKASGPTYEQYF